This T cell receptor beta chain is from a study of blood T cells in healthy people across ages. It was with a sample-barcoded 5' primer and a J-beta primer mix that a second PCR of roughly 7 to 11 cycles was run. TCRdb reanalysed the 5' RACE reads using MiXCR and keeps one entry per CDR3 protein. The data contain hundreds of thousands of distinct CDR3 sequences, around 50% of them singletons. They isolated at least 6 million PBMCs from each sample. The sequence came from a man between 40 and 49 years old in good health. The sample consisted of blood.

The CDR3 sequence is CASSLGLAVDEQFF. In DNA form, the CDR3 reads TGTGCCAGCAGTTTAGGACTAGCGGTGGATGAGCAGTTCTTC. The chain uses TRBV27 and TRBJ2-1; the match to TRBD2 covers 10 bases. V trimming: 2 bases; J trimming: 8 bases; junction bases outside the gene matches: 3. The CDR3 contains 14 residues. Germline V gives CDR1 MNHEY, CDR2 SMNVEV (reference sequence).